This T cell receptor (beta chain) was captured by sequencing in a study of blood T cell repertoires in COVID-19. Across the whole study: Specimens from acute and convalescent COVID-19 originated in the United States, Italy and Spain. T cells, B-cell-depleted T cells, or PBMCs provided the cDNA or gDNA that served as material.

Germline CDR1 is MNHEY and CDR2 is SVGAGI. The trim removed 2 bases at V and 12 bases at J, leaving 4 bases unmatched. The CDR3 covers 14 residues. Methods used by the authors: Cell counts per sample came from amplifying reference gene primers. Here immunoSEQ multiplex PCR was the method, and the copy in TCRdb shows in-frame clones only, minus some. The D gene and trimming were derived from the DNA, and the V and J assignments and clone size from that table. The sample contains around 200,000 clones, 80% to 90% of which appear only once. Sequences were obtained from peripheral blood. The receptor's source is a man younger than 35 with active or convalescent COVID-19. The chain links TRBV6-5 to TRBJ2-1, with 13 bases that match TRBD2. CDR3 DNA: TGTGCCAGCAGTTACGACAGACTAGCGGGGGGGCAGTTCTTC. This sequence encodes CASSYDRLAGGQFF.